Below, 22 T cell receptor beta chains from the same sample are listed, as sequenced in a study of T cell responses to AZD1222 COVID-19 vaccine (dated by TCRdb to about 2021). The library was made by the immunoSEQ multiplex PCR assay. This is the immuneACCESS table as TCRdb keeps it, with only in-frame sequences that have V and J called. A part of the clones is gone; compared with another copy, unresolved V genes explain less than half, and the rest is unexplained. The sample contains about 120,000 clones, roughly 92% of them found a single time. The ten largest account for 7.8% of the sample. The meaning of the sample's time point label: baseline before first vaccination. Source: peripheral blood, taken on day 0 of AZD1222 vaccination. These receptors were taken from an adult in good health.

This rearrangement joins TRBV12-3 or TRBV12-4 to TRBJ2-1; no clear D. Between the trimmed V and J ends, which lost 4 bases and 5 bases, there was a span of 9 bases. The CDR3 sequence is 13 residues long. CDR3 nucleotide sequence: TGTGCCAGCAGTTCTATTCGGGACAATGAGCAGTTCTTC. This sequence encodes CASSSIRDNEQFF.

By sample fraction, this clone is medium-sized. The chain is built from TRBV3-1 (or the pseudogene TRBV3-2) and TRBJ2-1, with D possibly being TRBD2 (6 bases). Germline V gene sequence: CDR1 LGHDT, CDR2 YNNKEL (reference sequence). Trimming cost V 0 bases and J 6 bases, with 21 bases left between them. This CDR3 spans 18 amino acids. The chain's CDR3 is CASSQDNPRGLRLNEQFF. In nucleotides, the CDR3 is TGTGCCAGCAGCCAAGATAACCCTCGGGGGTTGAGGCTCAATGAGCAGTTCTTC.

The rearrangement uses TRBV28 and TRBJ2-7, with a possible D match to TRBD1 (6 bases). Per germline, CDR1 MDHEN and CDR2 SYDVKM. V lost 10 bases to trimming and J lost 4 bases, with 20 bases between them. The CDR3 is made up of 14 amino acids. CDR3 sequence: CATQGTGRSYEQYF. The CDR3 coding sequence is TGTGCCACCCAGGGGACGGGTCGGTCTTACGAGCAGTACTTC.

V and J are TRBV19 and TRBJ2-1; a possible D gene is TRBD2 (7 bases). The ends were cut back, 3 bases at V and 0 bases at J, with 9 bases in the middle. CDR3 length: 15 residues. Germline loops: CDR1 LNHDA, CDR2 SQIVND (reference sequence). The CDR3 spells CASSMAGASYNEQFF. CDR3 DNA: TGTGCCAGTAGTATGGCGGGGGCCTCCTACAATGAGCAGTTCTTC.

The DNA for the CDR3 is TGTGCCAGCGGACGGACAAGTTTGGGAACTGAAGCTTTCTTT. Translated: CASGRTSLGTEAFF. The genes are TRBV2 and TRBJ1-1; D might be TRBD1 (5 bases). Trimming removed 8 bases from V and 5 bases from J, with 18 bases in between. Germline V gene data show CDR1 as SNHLY and CDR2 as FYNNEI. The length of the CDR3 is 14 residues.

This sequence joins TRBV4-1 and TRBJ2-2; the match to TRBD2 covers 8 bases. V dropped 4 bases and J dropped 6; count of bases not matched to a gene: 10. CDR1 and CDR2 from the germline V gene are MGHRA and YSYEKL. CDR3 length: 16 residues. DNA of the CDR3: TGCGCCAGCAGCCTTGAGGGCCTAGCGGGCGCCGGGGAGCTGTTTTTT. Translating it yields CASSLEGLAGAGELFF.

The chain has TRBV6-6 and TRBJ1-2, with D possibly TRBD1 on 6 matching bases. Trimming left V 2 bases short and J 8 bases short, with 15 bases between. Germline V gene sequence: CDR1 MNHNY, CDR2 SVGAGI (reference sequence). The CDR3 length is 14 residues. The CDR3 reads CASSYPGQIMGYTF. The DNA for the CDR3 is TGTGCCAGCAGTTACCCAGGACAGATTATGGGCTACACCTTC.

As DNA, the CDR3 is TGCAGCGGCGACAGGGTTCCTGGCTATGGCTACACCTTC. Translation: CSGDRVPGYGYTF. The V gene is TRBV29-1, the J gene TRBJ1-2; 7 bases agree with TRBD1. Germline CDR1 and CDR2: SQVTM and ANQGSEA. V lost 7 bases, J lost 4 bases, and 9 bases stayed unmatched. This CDR3 has 13 amino acids.

The rearrangement joins TRBV30 to TRBJ2-7, with D possibly being TRBD2 (5 bases). V was pared by 2 bases and J by 4 bases, with 15 bases between. The CDR3 covers 14 residues. Germline V gene sequence: CDR1 GTSNPN, CDR2 SVGIG (reference sequence). This chain's CDR3 is CAWSISGARYEQYF. The CDR3 nucleotides read TGTGCCTGGAGTATCAGCGGTGCTCGATACGAGCAGTACTTC.

The rearrangement uses TRBV6-4 and TRBJ1-5; TRBD1 agrees at 7 bases. The junction had 8 bases not matched to a gene; V was cut back by 5 bases and J by 7 bases. CDR3 size: 14 residues. Germline V gene lookup returns CDR1 MRHNA and CDR2 SNTAGT. Here the CDR3 DNA reads TGTGCCAGCAGTCCAGGGGGGAGGGGACAGCCCCAGCATTTT. Translating it yields CASSPGGRGQPQHF.

This rearrangement joins TRBV5-6 to TRBJ2-3; 7 nucleotides line up with TRBD1. This CDR3 is built from 15 residues. The J segment lost 1 base and the V segment lost 4 bases, leaving 6 bases of the junction unmatched. CDR1 is SGHDT and CDR2 is YYEEEE in the germline V gene. The DNA of the CDR3 is TGTGCCAGCAGCCATCGGACAGGCGGCACAGATACGCAGTATTTT. Translating gives CASSHRTGGTDTQYF.

CDR3 sequence (DNA): TGTGCCAGCAGCGCATTTCACGAGCAGTACTTC. Protein: CASSAFHEQYF. This chain links TRBV7-2 with TRBJ2-7, with D hard to call. V lost 5 bases and J 5 bases, leaving 7 bases between the germline ends. The CDR3 loop spans 11 amino acids. The germline V gene encodes CDR1 SGHTA and CDR2 FQGNSA.

The rearrangement joins TRBV14 to TRBJ2-5; 9 bases align to TRBD1. V lost 4 bases and J lost 2; bases outside the gene matches: 5. CDR1 is SGHDN, CDR2 FVKESK, per germline. The CDR3 is 15 amino acids. This CDR3 reads CASSPTGGRQETQYF. The CDR3, as DNA: TGTGCCAGCAGCCCGACAGGGGGACGGCAAGAGACCCAGTACTTC.

This clone was counted a single time. V is TRBV6-5 and J is TRBJ2-2; D perhaps matches TRBD2 (5 bases). The ends were cut back, 8 bases at V and 4 bases at J, with 11 bases in the middle. The CDR3 has 13 amino acids. CDR1 and CDR2 (germline): MNHEY, SVGAGI. The CDR3 DNA follows: TGTGCCAGCCTACTAGAGTTCACCGGGGAGCTGTTTTTT. Residues: CASLLEFTGELFF.

The chain employs TRBV7-2 and TRBJ1-2; 11 positions match TRBD1. There are 15 residues in the CDR3. Looked up from germline, CDR1 is SGHTA and CDR2 is FQGNSA. The trim removed 5 bases at V and 4 bases at J, leaving 6 bases unmatched. DNA for the CDR3: TGTGCCAGCAGCCCACGGACAGGGGGCTCCTATGGCTACACCTTC. Encoded protein: CASSPRTGGSYGYTF.

The CDR3 is CASSQEGQGFTYNSPLHF. In nucleotides, the CDR3 is TGCGCCAGCAGCCAAGAGGGACAGGGCTTCACCTATAATTCACCCCTCCACTTT. The chain has TRBV4-1 and TRBJ1-6; 9 nucleotides match TRBD1. The J segment lost 2 bases and the V segment lost 0 bases, leaving 5 bases of the junction unmatched. The CDR3 consists of 18 residues. Germline V gene sequence: CDR1 MGHRA, CDR2 YSYEKL.

The V and J genes are TRBV3-1 (or the pseudogene TRBV3-2) and TRBJ1-1; a possible D gene is TRBD1 (5 bases). Trimming shortened V by 1 base and J by 11 bases, and 11 bases separated the two germline ends. Germline V gene data show CDR1 as LGHDT and CDR2 as YNNKEL (reference sequence). This CDR3 comprises 12 residues. The CDR3 loop reads CASSQGWGAAFF. DNA for the CDR3: TGTGCCAGCAGCCAAGGGTGGGGCGCGGCTTTCTTT.

V usage is TRBV29-1 and J usage is TRBJ1-3; 7 nucleotides align to TRBD1. The CDR3 runs 13 residues. Germline V gives CDR1 SQVTM, CDR2 ANQGSEA. V shed 4 bases, J shed 2 bases, and the junction held 2 bases outside the gene matches. CDR3 loop: CSVGGTAGNTIYF. The CDR3 DNA is TGCAGCGTTGGCGGGACAGCTGGAAACACCATATATTTT.

The chain links TRBV5-8 to TRBJ2-2; D may correspond to TRBD1 or TRBD2 (6 bases each). This CDR3 spans 14 amino acids. The germline gives CDR1 SGHTS, CDR2 YDEGEE. V was pared by 6 bases and J by 1 base, with 10 bases between. CDR3 loop: CASNGGLNTGELFF. The CDR3 DNA is TGTGCCAGCAACGGGGGCCTGAACACCGGGGAGCTGTTTTTT.

The V gene is TRBV25-1, the J gene TRBJ2-5; D is uncertain. The CDR3 runs to 15 residues. Germline V gives CDR1 MGHDK, CDR2 SYGVNS. Trimming pared 5 bases from V and 0 bases from J, leaving 13 bases between. The CDR3 loop is CASSTPALYQETQYF. The CDR3 DNA reads TGTGCCAGCAGTACCCCAGCCCTGTACCAAGAGACCCAGTACTTC.

The V and J genes are TRBV9 and TRBJ1-6; unclear D gene. Deletions cut 3 bases from V and 0 bases from J, with 13 bases between. The CDR3 is 17 amino acids. The germline V gene encodes CDR1 SGDLS and CDR2 YYNGEE. CDR3 residues: CASSATRLSSYNSPLHF. The CDR3 bases are TGTGCCAGCAGCGCGACCCGATTGAGCTCCTATAATTCACCCCTCCACTTT.

The rearrangement joins TRBV5-1 to TRBJ2-1, with D tentatively TRBD2 (5 bases). Per germline, CDR1 SGHRS and CDR2 YFSETQ. CDR3 length equals 18 residues. V was cut by 1 base and J by 2 bases, with 19 bases left in between. The CDR3 sequence: CASSLRDMTALTYNEQFF. The CDR3 DNA reads as TGCGCCAGCAGCTTGCGGGATATGACGGCCCTCACCTACAATGAGCAGTTCTTC.